Sequencing of this T cell receptor (beta chain) was carried out in a study of radiotherapy plus CTLA-4 blockade in lung cancer. Overall study context: Objective response was observed in about 19% of patients, and disease control in 31%. Points from the study as a whole: With interferon-beta, early dynamics of blood T cell clones were reported to best predict response. Clones of tumor-derived TCRs expanded in blood after radiotherapy plus ipilimumab.

Concerning this clone itself: What it binds is not known.

Enrolled patients, whose metastatic non-small-cell lung cancer was chemo-refractory, received focal radiation plus CTLA-4 blockade with ipilimumab. Sequencing used immunoSEQ multiplex PCR; TCRdb keeps in-frame clones, though not all of them. The sample includes 40,000 to 60,000 clones, roughly four fifths of them seen just once. Germline-derived CDR1 and CDR2 are SNHLY and FYNNEI. V shed 0 bases and J 4 bases; nucleotides not matched to a gene: 8. The CDR3 sequence is 16 residues long. This sequence was found in a human donor with non-small cell lung cancer who had stable disease on radiotherapy plus ipilimumab. This specimen was peripheral blood, taken from a patient treated with radiotherapy plus ipilimumab. The chain joins TRBV2 to TRBJ2-5; TRBD2 matches at 7 bases. CDR3 bases: TGTGCCAGCAGTGAAGCGCTTCGGGGGAGGGGAGAGACCCAGTACTTC. Translation: CASSEALRGRGETQYF.